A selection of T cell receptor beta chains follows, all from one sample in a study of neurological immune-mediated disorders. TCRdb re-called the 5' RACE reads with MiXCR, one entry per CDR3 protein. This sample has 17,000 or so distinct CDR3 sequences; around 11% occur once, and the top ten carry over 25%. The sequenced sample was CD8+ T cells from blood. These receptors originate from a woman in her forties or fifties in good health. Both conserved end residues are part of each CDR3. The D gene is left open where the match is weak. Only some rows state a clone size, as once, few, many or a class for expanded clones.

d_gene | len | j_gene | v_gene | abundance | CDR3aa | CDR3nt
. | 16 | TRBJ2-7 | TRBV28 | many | CASSSTDGRPPYEQYF | TGTGCCAGCAGTTCCACAGACGGGCGACCCCCCTACGAGCAGTACTTC
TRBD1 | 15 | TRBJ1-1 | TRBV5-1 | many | CASSSGTGMNTEAFF | TGCGCCAGCAGCTCGGGGACAGGGATGAACACTGAAGCTTTCTTT
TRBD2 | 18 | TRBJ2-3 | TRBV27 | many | CASRPLGLAGGFTDTQYF | TGTGCCAGCAGACCCTTGGGGCTAGCGGGAGGATTCACAGATACGCAGTATTTT
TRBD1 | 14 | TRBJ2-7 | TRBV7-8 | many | CASSLPGQSYEQYF | TGTGCCAGCAGCCTTCCGGGACAGAGCTACGAGCAGTACTTC
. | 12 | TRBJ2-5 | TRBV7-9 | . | CASTPSRVTQYF | TGTGCCAGCACTCCCTCGCGGGTGACACAGTACTTC
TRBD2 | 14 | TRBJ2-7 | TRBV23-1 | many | CATPPGTTSYEQYF | TGCGCCACTCCTCCCGGGACTACTTCCTACGAGCAGTACTTC
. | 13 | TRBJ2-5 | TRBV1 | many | CTSSHRGQETQYF | TGCACCAGCAGCCACAGGGGGCAAGAGACCCAGTACTTC
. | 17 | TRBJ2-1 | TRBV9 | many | CASSVGGDYSSYNEQFF | TGTGCCAGCAGCGTAGGAGGAGACTACAGCTCCTACAATGAGCAGTTCTTC
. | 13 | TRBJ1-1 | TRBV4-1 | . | CASSQQGDSEAFF | TGCGCCAGCAGCCAACAGGGAGATTCTGAAGCTTTCTTT
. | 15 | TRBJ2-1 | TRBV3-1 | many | CASSQAGGARNEQFF | TGTGCCAGCAGCCAAGCGGGGGGCGCGAGGAATGAGCAGTTCTTC
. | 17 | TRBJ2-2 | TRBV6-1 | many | CASSEYPVFLNTGELFF | TGTGCCAGCAGTGAATATCCGGTCTTCCTGAACACCGGGGAGCTGTTTTTT
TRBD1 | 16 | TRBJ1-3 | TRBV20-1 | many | CSARDPGQGVGNTIYF | TGCAGTGCTAGAGATCCCGGACAGGGTGTTGGAAACACCATATATTTT
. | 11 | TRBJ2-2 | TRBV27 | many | CASGRGWELFF | TGTGCCTCAGGTCGGGGGTGGGAGCTGTTTTTT
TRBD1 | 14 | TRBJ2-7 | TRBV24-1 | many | CATSDFTGDNEQYF | TGTGCCACCAGTGATTTTACAGGGGACAACGAGCAGTACTTC
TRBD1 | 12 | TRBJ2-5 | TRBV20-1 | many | CSARSTGMAQYF | TGCAGTGCTAGATCGACAGGGATGGCCCAGTACTTC
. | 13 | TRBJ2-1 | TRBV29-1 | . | CSVGGGDNNEQFF | TGCAGCGTTGGAGGGGGGGACAACAATGAGCAGTTCTTC
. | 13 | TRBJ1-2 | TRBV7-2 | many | CASRGRDKDGYTF | TGTGCCAGCAGGGGGCGGGACAAAGATGGCTACACCTTC
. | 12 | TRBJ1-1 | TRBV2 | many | CASRGVDTEAFF | TGTGCCAGCAGGGGGGTCGACACTGAAGCTTTCTTT
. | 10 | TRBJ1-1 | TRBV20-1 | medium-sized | CSATDLTMIF | TGCAGTGCCACGGACTTAACTATGATCTTT
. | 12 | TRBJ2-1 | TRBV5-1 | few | CASSFRGYEQFF | TGCGCCAGCAGCTTTCGGGGCTATGAGCAGTTCTTC
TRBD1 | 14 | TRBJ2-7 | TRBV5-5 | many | CASSPGQLAYEQYF | TGTGCCAGCAGCCCGGGACAGTTAGCTTACGAGCAGTACTTC
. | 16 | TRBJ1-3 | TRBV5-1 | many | CASSLKQGLAGNTIYF | TGCGCCAGCAGCTTAAAACAGGGACTGGCTGGAAACACCATATATTTT
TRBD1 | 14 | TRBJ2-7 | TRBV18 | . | CASTPGQGKYEQYF | TGTGCCAGCACGCCGGGACAGGGTAAATACGAGCAGTACTTC
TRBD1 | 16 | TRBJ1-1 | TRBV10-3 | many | CAISELGTAVNTEAFF | TGTGCCATCAGTGAGTTGGGGACAGCGGTGAACACTGAAGCTTTCTTT
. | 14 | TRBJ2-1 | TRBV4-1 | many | CASSQNRGHNEQFF | TGCGCCAGCAGCCAAAACCGGGGGCACAATGAGCAGTTCTTC
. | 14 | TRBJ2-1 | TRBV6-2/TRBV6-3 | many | CASSYPVGYNEQFF | TGTGCCAGCAGTTACCCGGTCGGCTACAATGAGCAGTTCTTC